This record concerns one T cell receptor (beta chain) sequence. This clone was detected once. Its antigen is unknown. An end of the junction differs from the germline gene, which may be a read error. The germline V gene (reference sequence) provides CDR1 DFQATT and CDR2 SNEGSKA. There are 11 amino acids in the CDR3, from cysteine to phenylalanine inclusive. The sequence is cut down to CDR3 DNA, 33 bases in frame from base 1. Library prep was done by the immunoSEQ multiplex PCR assay. A mixture of 60 forward primers for TCR Vbeta segments and 13 reverse primers for TCR Jbeta segments was used in the multiplex PCR. Amplification of the CDR3 region of rearranged TCR beta genes was performed with a multiplex PCR assay on genomic DNA. The Illumina HiSeq System was used to sequence the amplified TCR beta libraries as 87-base-pair reads. As for how the authors treated the data: In a later analysis, 80 million or so unique TCR beta chains were counted across the 666 repertoires, and approximately 11 million of these chains were shared by at least two donors. Raw reads were error-corrected and collapsed into unique sequences by a nearest-neighbor algorithm in which closely related sequences were merged to remove PCR and sequencing errors. To assign V, D and J gene segments, CDR3 sequences were aligned to IMGT reference sequences. For a sequence to be retained, a match of at least six nucleotides to both a V gene segment and a J gene segment was required. Rearrangements were classified as productive when the CDR3 lacked stop codons and remained in frame with V and J, and all other rearrangements were classified as non-productive. CDR3 was defined by IMGT convention, running from the second conserved V-encoded cysteine to the conserved J-encoded phenylalanine. The earlier analysis of about 610 of the donors excluded any sequence lacking an unambiguous match to a single V gene segment. An earlier analysis of 500 to 600 of the donors classified V segments as functional when productive rearrangements were above 56.7% and as segregating when the standard deviation between donors was above 5%. A statistical classification framework was built to diagnose cytomegalovirus status from the catalog of TCR beta chain sequences. A later analysis assigned V and J genes by comparing TCR nucleotide sequences with IMGT/GENE-DB human TR gene sequences. Using the TCRdist pipeline, a later analysis assigned CDR3 sequences along with most-parsimonious VDJ recombination scenarios. In a later analysis, each TCR beta chain was defined by its CDR3 amino acid sequence together with its V-gene family, and reads without a unique V-gene family were excluded. In a later analysis, around 650 highly shared, low-generation-probability nucleotide sequences were removed to address suspected cross-contamination and a sequencing artifact. A later analysis calculated a clonal expansion index for each public chain from normalized within-repertoire ranks of inferred template counts. In a later analysis, generation probabilities were computed with a VDJ recombination model fitted to out-of-frame rearrangements, and the resulting probabilities were checked against IGoR. In a later analysis, hypergeometric tests were used to score TCR-TCR, TCR-HLA and TCR-CMV co-occurrence, with a repertoire-size bias correction applied to TCR pairs. To estimate false discovery rates, a later analysis permuted the HLA or CMV assignments 20 times. In a later analysis, co-occurring TCRs were grouped using DBSCAN, with TCRdist sequence similarity added in when clustering inside HLA-allele-positive subsets. Repertoires with fewer than 30,000 or more than 120,000 public chains, plus five repertoires with anomalous nucleotide sharing, were excluded from co-occurrence clustering. Not all clones reach the TCRdb copy of this immuneACCESS table, which keeps in-frame sequences only. Checked studies attribute under half of the gap to unresolved V genes and leave the rest unexplained. V and J calls and clone size are copied from that table; D and trimming were computed from the DNA. This sample has 85,000 to 120,000 clones in its table, and 75% of those were observed once. The ten largest clones add up to around 3% of the sample.

This record belongs to a study of cytomegalovirus exposure and HLA in healthy donors (dated 2017 in TCRdb). A note on the overall study: An earlier analysis of roughly 610 of the donors reported 276 Gb of sequence data and 100 million to 120 million unique TCR beta sequences obtained from roughly 170 million T cells. The later analysis used no new phenotypic data to find candidate immune exposures, relying instead on TCR beta sequences and their occurrence across donors. An early release covering some 640 HLA-typed donors comprised about 310 gigabases of sequencing data and around 80 million unique TCR sequences. The study was designed to test whether signatures of past pathogen exposure could be identified by cataloging public T cell receptors. Donor age, sex, ethnicity and CMV serostatus were compiled together with the repertoire data. Every repertoire in the discovery cohort had been generated on one and the same sequencing platform. In addition to the first cohort of approximately 650 subjects, a separate validation cohort of 120 different subjects was used. A handful of DR-DQ haplotypes were treated as single units for association and clustering because of strong linkage in the cohort. Both class I and class II loci were covered by HLA typing, at four-digit resolution. To study patterns of TCR occurrence, a later analysis re-analyzed previously published TCR beta repertoires from several hundred donors and added high-resolution HLA genotyping. The T cell repertoires of under 700 subjects were profiled by immunosequencing and related to cytomegalovirus serostatus. Among approximately 370 genotyped donors of the cohort, an average of around 250,000 unique TCR beta nucleotide sequences was sequenced per donor, of which roughly 17% were non-productive. High-throughput TCR immunosequencing, statistical association of individual TCRs with disease status, and machine learning were combined to predict cytomegalovirus infection status. The number of donors typed differed by locus, with roughly 620-630 for A, B, C, DRB1 and DQB1, approximately 500 for DQA1, nearly 610 for DPA1, and approximately 470 for DPB1. Of the 300 to 500 genotyped donors, 81% were placed in the genetic ancestry cluster associated with self-reported Caucasian donors. An earlier analysis of 587 of the donors applied high-throughput TCR beta sequencing to assess whether each TCR beta V gene segment acted as functional or pseudogenic. Genome-wide SNP genotypes for about 55% of the roughly 670 donors were used in a later genetic analysis, which treated that subset as a discovery cohort.

The cohort comprised around 700 healthy bone marrow donors. Cohort members were all nominally healthy when sampled, although unrecorded immune exposures were likely present. The donor tested CMV seropositive, placing the donor among the 290 or so seropositive members of the cohort. A peripheral blood sample was collected from each donor, and TCR beta sequencing was performed on peripheral blood mononuclear cells. Genomic DNA extraction from the blood cell samples was performed with the Qiagen DNeasy Blood Extraction Kit. General findings and caveats noted by the study authors: According to a later analysis, most CMV-associated TCR beta chains appeared to be HLA-restricted, and the HLA associations seemed to be driven largely by CMV exposure. Some IMGT-functional V segments, including TRBV6-2 and TRBV6-3, could not be told apart with the 87-base-pair reads, so those segments were excluded. Immune exposure information for the cohort was limited to CMV serostatus. A later analysis associated roughly 17,000 TCR beta sequences with specific HLA alleles at a false discovery rate of 0.05. Correlated functional status among segregating V segments might reflect linkage disequilibrium, but an unknown experimental factor could not be ruled out. According to a later analysis, TCR association rates differed among HLA loci, with DRB1 alleles showing the most associated TCRs and HLA-C alleles showing the fewest. Assigning TCR associations to individual alleles was difficult when HLA alleles, especially DR and DQ, strongly co-occurred. Broadly in line with IMGT annotations, most TCR beta V segments showed up in productive rearrangements about 87% or about 30% of the time in an earlier analysis of around 600 of the donors. Because counts were too low, approximately 18 rarely observed V segments, including chromosome 9 orphons, were excluded from the earlier analysis of around 590 of the donors. Most TCR sequences were seen in very few donors, while some public TCRs were found in many individuals. A later analysis found that HLA-associated TCR beta chains were more clonally expanded and had lower generation probabilities than equally common non-associated chains. The classifier was reported to diagnose cytomegalovirus status with high specificity and sensitivity in both the original and validation cohorts. In a later analysis, several top co-occurrence clusters were reported to appear linked to parvovirus B19, influenza, CMV and Epstein-Barr virus. In vitro tests confirmed that a few of the cytomegalovirus-associated TCR beta chains recognize cytomegalovirus antigens. In a later genetic analysis, a missense DCLRE1C variant was associated with V-gene and J-gene trimming of TCR beta chains, and the association was replicated in an independent cohort. It was suggested by the authors that the approach could potentially be generalized to other disease states and immunological phenotypes. Presence/absence analyses assumed roughly uniform sequencing depth across donors, an assumption that may not hold. A further reported finding was that TCR beta sequences accurately predicted the HLA-A and HLA-B alleles for most subjects in the first cohort. A group of highly shared sequence variants was considered likely to be a technical artifact of the sequencing pipeline. According to a later genetic analysis, donors in an Asian-associated ancestry cluster had fewer N-insertions in productive TCRs than the approximately 710-donor mean. This cohort had only TCR beta chains sequenced, and the lack of alpha or paired-chain data limited which features could be detected. A total of 150 to 200 TCR beta chains were listed by the study as associated with cytomegalovirus. Because some donors lacked HLA typing at each locus, the association tests relied only on the typed subset.

The receptor was derived from a male donor in good health and CMV-seropositive. The sequenced sample consisted of PBMCs. This sequence uses TRBV20-1 and TRBJ2-5; a weak D assignment points to TRBD2 (6 bases agree). CDR3 protein: CNARDGDFEYF. The DNA sequence is given as TGCAATGCTAGAGATGGGGACTTCGAGTACTTC.